Shown below are 18 T cell receptor beta chains from a single sample sequenced in a study of shared clonotypes between healthy human individuals. TCRdb's copy holds only in-frame clones and misses some; the assay was immunoSEQ multiplex PCR. The table lists roughly 1,000,000 clones, around three quarters of them singletons. Source material: memory CD4+ T cells from PBMCs. Subset indicated: CD45RA-negative fraction. These receptors came from a man between 18 and 35 years old in good health. Some clones in this sample may be carry-over from other donors' samples.

In DNA form, the CDR3 reads TGTGCCATCAGTGAGGGACGCTGGGACAGGGGTTACTATGGCTACACCTTC. Protein product: CAISEGRWDRGYYGYTF. The V and J genes are TRBV10-3 and TRBJ1-2, with 10 bases fitting TRBD1. V lost 2 bases and J lost 3; bases outside the gene matches: 9. There are 17 residues in the CDR3. CDR1 and CDR2 (germline): ENHRY, SYGVKD.

The chain couples TRBV7-2 to TRBJ2-5; D is possibly TRBD1 or TRBD2 (6 bases each). This CDR3 has 14 residues. CDR1 is SGHTA, CDR2 FQGNSA, per germline. V lost 6 bases and J lost 5, with 16 bases in between. CDR3 nucleotide sequence: TGTGCCAGCAGTCCAAGTCGGGGGCCGGAGACCCAGTACTTC. As protein: CASSPSRGPETQYF.

This chain connects TRBV28 to TRBJ2-7; D may be TRBD2 (5 bases). This CDR3 comprises 13 residues. Germline assignment: CDR1 MDHEN and CDR2 SYDVKM. Trimming cost V 10 bases and J 3 bases, with 16 bases left between them. The CDR3 bases are TGTGCCACCCAACGGGGATTGTTCTACGAGCAGTACTTC. Translating it yields CATQRGLFYEQYF.

This chain links TRBV9 with TRBJ1-4; no clear D gene. The germline V gene has CDR1 SGDLS and CDR2 YYNGEE. The CDR3 length is 15 residues. V was trimmed by 1 base and J by 7 bases, leaving 14 bases between them. Here the CDR3 reads CASSVTPGVGEKLFF. The CDR3 bases are TGTGCCAGCAGCGTAACACCTGGGGTAGGTGAAAAACTGTTTTTT.

Concerning this clone itself: Other DNA sequences in this sample translate to the same CDR3. The chain combines TRBV2 with TRBJ2-1; 10 nucleotides agree with TRBD2. The CDR3 sequence is 14 residues long. J was trimmed by 7 bases and V by 6 bases; bases with no gene match: 6. In germline, CDR1 is SNHLY, CDR2 FYNNEI. The CDR3 DNA reads TGTGCCAGCAGGGAGCGGGAGGGAGGGAATGAGCAGTTCTTC. Translated: CASREREGGNEQFF.

The chain joins TRBV5-4 to TRBJ2-1, with 11 bases lining up with TRBD2. Germline V gene sequence: CDR1 SGHNT, CDR2 YYREEE (reference sequence). The CDR3 contains 15 residues. Losses at the gene ends were 5 bases for V and 3 bases for J; bases not matched to a gene: 4. The CDR3 sequence: CASRSTSGSYNEQFF. The CDR3 nucleotides are TGTGCCAGCAGATCTACTAGCGGGAGCTACAATGAGCAGTTCTTC. Full variable domain (outside the CDR3, taken from reference TRBV5-4 and TRBJ2-1): ETGVTQSPTHLIKTRGQQVTLRCSSQSGHNTVSWYQQALGQGPQFIFQYYREEENGRGNFPPRFSGLQFPNYSSELNVNALELDDSALYLCASRSTSGSYNEQFFGPGTRLTVL.

This clone was counted many times. The chain carries TRBV19 and TRBJ2-5; D may correspond to TRBD1 or TRBD2 (6 bases each). Trimming shortened V by 5 bases and J by 1 base, and 11 bases separated the two germline ends. Germline values: CDR1 LNHDA, CDR2 SQIVND (reference sequence). This CDR3 is 14 amino acids long. CDR3 DNA sequence: TGTGCCAGTAGTGAGGGGGGACCCCAAGAGACCCAGTACTTC. Encoded protein: CASSEGGPQETQYF.

The chain joins TRBV6-1 to TRBJ2-1, with D unresolved. CDR3 length: 14 amino acids. V was cut by 6 bases and J by 5 bases, with 14 bases left in between. CDR1 and CDR2 (germline): MNHNS, SASEGT. The CDR3 loop reads CASSPQPSDNEQFF. In DNA form, the CDR3 reads TGTGCCAGCAGCCCCCAACCGTCCGACAATGAGCAGTTCTTC.

The rearrangement links TRBV4-3 to TRBJ1-5; 7 positions agree with TRBD1. Germline CDR1 is LGHNA and CDR2 is YSLEER. The CDR3 loop spans 15 amino acids. V trimming: 5 bases; J trimming: 3 bases; junction bases outside the gene matches: 7. CDR3 amino acids: CASSFRQGYNQPQHF. CDR3 coding DNA: TGCGCCAGCAGCTTTCGACAGGGATACAATCAGCCCCAGCATTTT.

This chain joins TRBV15 and TRBJ1-3, with D perhaps matching TRBD1 (5 bases). Germline CDR1 is LNHNV and CDR2 is YYDKDF (reference sequence). Trimming removed 5 bases from V and 0 bases from J, with 14 bases in between. The CDR3 extends over 16 amino acids. CDR3 in amino acids: CATSRSGEPSGNTIYF. The CDR3 bases are TGTGCCACCAGCCGATCGGGGGAGCCCTCTGGAAACACCATATATTTT.

About this clone: The junction and the germline gene differ at one end; a read error may be behind it. This sequence joins TRBV5-1 and TRBJ2-3; TRBD1 matches at 9 bases. Germline V gene sequence: CDR1 SGHRS, CDR2 YFSETQ. The CDR3 is made up of 15 amino acids. The CDR3 DNA follows: TGTGCCAGCAGCCAGGGACAGGGACACACAGATACGCAGTATTTT. This sequence encodes CASSQGQGHTDTQYF.

V gene TRBV6-5 combines with J gene TRBJ1-2; 9 positions agree with TRBD1. This CDR3 region has 15 residues. Unmatched junction bases numbered 12, after V lost 6 bases and J lost 7 bases. Germline V lookup: CDR1 MNHEY, CDR2 SVGAGI. The CDR3 region is CASRFPGQGVAGYTF. The CDR3 nucleotides read TGTGCCAGCAGATTTCCGGGACAGGGCGTGGCTGGCTACACCTTC.

CDR3 amino acids: CASSLGQGPQETQYF. The DNA of the CDR3 is TGCGCCAGCAGCTTGGGACAGGGGCCACAAGAGACCCAGTACTTC. V is TRBV5-1 and J is TRBJ2-5, with TRBD1 matching over 8 bases. The CDR3 covers 15 residues. After removal of 0 bases from V and 2 bases from J, the junction contained 3 bases not matched to a gene. The V gene's germline CDR1 is SGHRS and CDR2 YFSETQ.

This clone came up many times. The chain uses TRBV6-6 and TRBJ1-5, with 12 nucleotides matching TRBD1. Germline CDR1 MNHNY, CDR2 SVGAGI (reference sequence). Losses at the gene ends were 1 base for V and 5 bases for J; bases not matched to a gene: 3. This CDR3 comprises 16 residues. The CDR3 loop is CASSYLRDRGHQPQHF. The CDR3 nucleotides read TGTGCCAGCAGTTACTTGCGGGACAGGGGGCATCAGCCCCAGCATTTT.

The rearrangement uses TRBV28 and TRBJ2-7; D is ambiguous. Germline CDR1 reads MDHEN; CDR2 reads SYDVKM. Between the trimmed V and J ends, which lost 6 bases and 6 bases, there was a span of 18 bases. The CDR3 is 14 amino acids. DNA of the CDR3: TGTGCCAGCAGCCGTTCAATATTGGTCCCCGAGCAGTACTTC. It codes for CASSRSILVPEQYF.

On this clone itself: The identical CDR3 is also encoded by other nucleotide sequences in the sample. This chain joins TRBV2 and TRBJ2-1, with 8 positions matching TRBD1. Germline V gene data show CDR1 as SNHLY and CDR2 as FYNNEI. This CDR3 region has 13 residues. The trim removed 6 bases at V and 4 bases at J, leaving 2 bases unmatched. For the CDR3, the DNA is TGTGCCAGCAGCGGACAGGGTTACAATGAGCAGTTCTTC. Protein sequence: CASSGQGYNEQFF.

A few counts support this clone. The chain has TRBV6-1 and TRBJ2-3; perhaps D is TRBD1 or TRBD2 (5 bases each). V was cut by 3 bases and J by 6 bases, with 13 bases left in between. The CDR3 is 14 amino acids. Germline loops: CDR1 MNHNS, CDR2 SASEGT. This CDR3 is CASSDRDGVDTQYF. CDR3 bases: TGTGCCAGCAGTGATCGGGACGGGGTTGATACGCAGTATTTT.

In regard to this clone: This sample includes further DNA sequences coding for the same CDR3. The rearrangement links TRBV5-1 to TRBJ1-4, with 8 bases aligning to TRBD1. The V and J ends lost 3 bases and 8 bases, in that order; junction bases with no gene match: 6. From germline, CDR1 is SGHRS and CDR2 YFSETQ. The CDR3 is 14 residues long. CDR3 region: CASSSGTGGEKLFF. The DNA for the CDR3 is TGCGCCAGCAGCTCCGGGACAGGTGGGGAAAAACTGTTTTTT.